Below, 21 T cell receptor beta chains from the same sample are listed, as sequenced in a study of T cells in Graves' hyperthyroidism and ophthalmopathy. RNA transcripts gave rise to amplified TCR beta CDR3 regions. HTBI primers were the set used in a first-round RT-PCR of the TCR CDR3. TCRdb passed the multiplex PCR reads through MiXCR, listing each CDR3 protein once. The repertoire holds around 380,000 distinct CDR3 sequences, with around an eighth as singletons. The sample taken for sequencing was blood. All receptors derive from a man aged 25-45 years with Graves' hyperthyroidism that later progressed to Graves' ophthalmopathy.

This clonotype has a count of ten or more. CDR3 bases: TGTGCCAGCAGCCCCCGGGGCAGCCCACGGTGGGAGCAGTACTTC. The encoded protein is CASSPRGSPRWEQYF. This rearrangement joins TRBV7-2 to TRBJ2-7, with D possibly being TRBD1 or TRBD2 (5 bases each). The CDR3 has 15 residues. Trimming shortened V by 5 bases and J by 7 bases, and 21 bases separated the two germline ends. Germline lookup yields CDR1 SGHTA and CDR2 FQGNSA.

This clonotype was counted between two and nine times. This rearrangement joins TRBV6-5 to TRBJ1-1, with D tentatively TRBD1 (6 bases). This CDR3 has 14 residues. CDR1 and CDR2 (germline): MNHEY, SVGAGI. V lost 2 bases to trimming and J lost 5 bases, with 12 bases between them. The CDR3 nucleotides read TGTGCCAGCAGTTACAGGGGGTTGGGGACTGAAGCTTTCTTT. Protein product: CASSYRGLGTEAFF.

This clonotype was detected ten times or more. The chain uses TRBV2 and TRBJ2-4, with 7 bases identical to TRBD2. The germline gives CDR1 SNHLY, CDR2 FYNNEI. The ends lost 4 bases at V and 3 bases at J; junction bases unmatched: 12. The length of the CDR3 is 17 residues. CDR3 sequence (DNA): TGTGCCAGCAGTGCCGGGGGAGGGCAGGAGGACAAAAACATTCAGTACTTC. Its translation: CASSAGGGQEDKNIQYF.

This clonotype was recorded at least ten times. The chain carries TRBV6-5 and TRBJ2-5; TRBD1 or TRBD2 may be the D gene (5 bases each). V shed 2 bases and J shed 6 bases, with 13 bases lying between them. Germline CDR1 MNHEY, CDR2 SVGAGI. The CDR3 is 14 residues long. The CDR3 nucleotides are TGTGCCAGCAGTTACGCCTCGGGGCTGAAGACCCAGTACTTC. This gives the protein CASSYASGLKTQYF.

Many counts were recorded for this clonotype. The J gene is TRBJ2-7, the V gene TRBV20-1; D not certain. The CDR3 has 15 residues. CDR1 and CDR2 (germline): DFQATT, SNEGSKA (reference sequence). Trimming shortened V by 0 bases and J by 0 bases, and 12 bases separated the two germline ends. In nucleotides, the CDR3 is TGCAGTGCTAGAGATGCACAGTTAAGCTCCTACGAGCAGTACTTC. Translating it yields CSARDAQLSSYEQYF.

This clonotype occurred a few times. The V call is TRBV5-1, the J call TRBJ1-3; D ambiguous. V was cut by 0 bases and J by 2 bases, with 12 bases left in between. From germline, CDR1 is SGHRS and CDR2 YFSETQ. CDR3 length: 16 residues. The CDR3 DNA sequence: TGCGCCAGCAGCTTGGACGGCAGGCTCCCTGGAAACACCATATATTTT. Translating gives CASSLDGRLPGNTIYF.

This clonotype was seen a few times. The chain recombines TRBV5-6 with TRBJ2-2, with 11 bases that match TRBD2. The germline gives CDR1 SGHDT, CDR2 YYEEEE. V was clipped by 4 bases and J by 5 bases; unmatched bases: 7. CDR3 size: 16 residues. The CDR3 here is CASSLFLAGGTGELFF. In DNA, the CDR3 is TGTGCCAGCAGCCTCTTTCTAGCGGGGGGTACCGGGGAGCTGTTTTTT.

This clonotype was observed a handful of times. The genes are TRBV6-6 and TRBJ1-2, with D perhaps TRBD1 (5 bases). V lost 2 bases to trimming and J lost 2 bases, with 9 bases between them. CDR3 length equals 14 residues. CDR1 and CDR2 (germline): MNHNY, SVGAGI (reference sequence). The CDR3 nucleotides read TGTGCCAGCAGTTACACGGCAGGGAACTATGGCTACACCTTC. Translating gives CASSYTAGNYGYTF.

This chain joins TRBV19 and TRBJ2-1; TRBD1 aligns across 8 bases. The length of the CDR3 is 14 residues. V shed 1 base, J shed 9 bases, and the junction held 5 bases outside the gene matches. Germline V lookup: CDR1 LNHDA, CDR2 SQIVND (reference sequence). The CDR3 coding sequence is TGTGCCAGTAGTATAGGCCAGGGGACAGGTGAGCAGTTCTTC. Its translation is CASSIGQGTGEQFF.

This clonotype was seen at least ten times. The chain uses TRBV18 and TRBJ2-7; D is possibly TRBD1 (6 bases). The CDR3 extends over 14 amino acids. Germline V gene lookup returns CDR1 KGHSH and CDR2 LQKENI. V shed 3 bases and J shed 1 base, with 10 bases lying between them. The CDR3 loop is CASSPGAQSYEQYF. The CDR3 DNA reads as TGTGCCAGCTCACCGGGGGCGCAGTCCTACGAGCAGTACTTC.

This clonotype appeared many times. The J gene is TRBJ2-2, the V gene TRBV6-1, with D tentatively TRBD1 or TRBD2 (5 bases each). Looked up from germline, CDR1 is MNHNS and CDR2 is SASEGT. The CDR3 sequence is 13 residues long. V lost 8 bases to trimming and J lost 5 bases, with 12 bases between them. CDR3 nucleotide sequence: TGTGCCAGCGGGGGTTCAAGGACCGGGGAGCTGTTTTTT. Translated, it gives CASGGSRTGELFF.

This clonotype was observed many times. CDR3 sequence reads: CRADTGQDYGYTF. The CDR3 DNA reads TGCAGGGCCGACACAGGGCAGGACTATGGCTACACCTTC. J is TRBJ1-2 and V is TRBV29-1, with D perhaps TRBD1 (6 bases). The germline V gene encodes CDR1 SQVTM and CDR2 ANQGSEA. The length of the CDR3 is 13 residues.

V is TRBV2 and J is TRBJ1-4; weak D call: TRBD1 (6 bases). Trimming pared 2 bases from V and 8 bases from J, leaving 12 bases between. Germline V lookup: CDR1 SNHLY, CDR2 FYNNEI. The CDR3 extends over 14 amino acids. In DNA form, the CDR3 reads TGTGCCAGCAGTGAAAACAGGGTACTGGAAAAACTGTTTTTT. Encoded protein: CASSENRVLEKLFF.

This clonotype was seen many times. The V gene is TRBV7-8, the J gene TRBJ1-5; D possibly corresponds to TRBD1 (5 bases). This CDR3 spans 18 amino acids. V shed 5 bases and J shed 0 bases, with 20 bases lying between them. CDR1 is SGHVS and CDR2 is FQNEAQ in the germline V gene. The CDR3 coding sequence is TGTGCCAGCAGCGCCAGGGAGCCATCGGCTTATAGCAATCAGCCCCAGCATTTT. Translating it yields CASSAREPSAYSNQPQHF. Full variable domain (remainder filled in from reference TRBV7-8 and TRBJ1-5): GAGVSQSPRYKVAKRGQDVALRCDPISGHVSLFWYQQALGQGPEFLTYFQNEAQLDKSGLPSDRFFAERPEGSVSTLKIQRTQQEDSAVYLCASSAREPSAYSNQPQHFGDGTRLSIL.

This clonotype was picked up a small number of times. The V and J genes are TRBV5-4 and TRBJ1-6; TRBD1 might be the D (5 bases). Germline V gene data show CDR1 as SGHNT and CDR2 as YYREEE (reference sequence). Trimming stripped 9 bases from V and 5 bases from J, with 15 bases between. The CDR3 spans 14 residues. CDR3 sequence: CATLPGLHNSPLHF. CDR3 nucleotide sequence: TGTGCCACCCTCCCGGGACTACATAATTCACCCCTCCACTTT.

CDR3 nucleotide sequence: TGTGCCAGCAGCCAAGATATGGGGAGTTTTGTAAGTTGGGAGACCCAGTACTTC. It yields the protein CASSQDMGSFVSWETQYF. This chain connects TRBV3-1 to TRBJ2-5; maybe TRBD2 (5 bases). From germline, CDR1 is LGHDT and CDR2 YNNKEL (reference sequence). The CDR3 is made up of 18 amino acids. The germline V and J ends were trimmed by 0 bases and 5 bases, with 22 bases remaining between them.

This clonotype was observed once. A much larger clone differs from this one at a single base, so this may be a read error. The V gene is TRBV19, the J gene TRBJ2-1; unclear D gene. The CDR3 consists of 16 residues. Germline loops: CDR1 LNHDA, CDR2 SQIVND (reference sequence). The CDR3 here is CASGIWRSNSYNEQFF. As DNA, the CDR3 is TGTGCCAGTGGTATATGGCGATCCAACTCCTACAATGAGCAGTTCTTC.

V usage is TRBV29-1 and J usage is TRBJ2-7, with 8 bases matching TRBD1. Trimming took 4 bases from V and 0 from J; bases not matched to a gene: 2. CDR3 length equals 13 residues. Germline CDR1 SQVTM, CDR2 ANQGSEA. The chain's CDR3 is CSVGTGSSYEQYF. As DNA, the CDR3 is TGCAGCGTTGGGACAGGGAGCTCCTACGAGCAGTACTTC.

The chain combines TRBV2 with TRBJ2-6, with D hard to call. V was trimmed by 2 bases and J by 4 bases, leaving 9 bases between them. Looked up from germline, CDR1 is SNHLY and CDR2 is FYNNEI. The CDR3 contains 15 residues. CDR3 DNA: TGTGCCAGCAGTGAATATGGGCACGGGGCCAACGTCCTGACTTTC. This codes for CASSEYGHGANVLTF.

Ten or more counts support this clonotype. The CDR3 nucleotides are TGTGCCAGCAGCCCGGGTTCTCACACAGATACGCAGTATTTT. Translating gives CASSPGSHTDTQYF. The chain links TRBV7-3 to TRBJ2-3, with D hard to call. The germline gives CDR1 SGHTA, CDR2 FQGTGA. CDR3 length equals 14 residues. Trimming cost V 5 bases and J 2 bases, with 11 bases left between them.

This clonotype was recorded many times. The V call is TRBV11-3, the J call TRBJ2-1; weak D call: TRBD1 (6 bases). V lost 5 bases and J lost 4, with 12 bases in between. The CDR3 has 14 residues. The germline V gene has CDR1 SGHNT and CDR2 YENEEA. CDR3 region: CASSDRTVYNEQFF. For the CDR3, the DNA is TGTGCCAGCAGCGATCGGACAGTATACAATGAGCAGTTCTTC.